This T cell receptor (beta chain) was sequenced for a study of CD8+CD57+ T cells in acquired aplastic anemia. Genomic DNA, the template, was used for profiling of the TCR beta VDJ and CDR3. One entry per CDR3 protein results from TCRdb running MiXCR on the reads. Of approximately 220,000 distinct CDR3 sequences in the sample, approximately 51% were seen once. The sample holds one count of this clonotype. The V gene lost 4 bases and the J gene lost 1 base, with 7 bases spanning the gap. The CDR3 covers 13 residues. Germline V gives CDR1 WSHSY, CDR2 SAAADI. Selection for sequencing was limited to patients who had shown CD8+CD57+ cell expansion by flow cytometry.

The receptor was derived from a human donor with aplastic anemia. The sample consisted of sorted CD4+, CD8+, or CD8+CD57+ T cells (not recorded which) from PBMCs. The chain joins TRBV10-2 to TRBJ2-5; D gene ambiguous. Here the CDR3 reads CASSGQLQETQYF. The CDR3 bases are TGCGCCAGCAGTGGACAACTCCAAGAGACCCAGTACTTC.